This T cell receptor (beta chain) was identified in a study of blood T cell repertoires in COVID-19. The overall study: Researchers got acute and convalescent COVID-19 samples from the United States, Italy and Spain. From T cells, B-cell-depleted T cells, or PBMCs came the material, which was cDNA or gDNA.

Methods used by the authors: Quantification of nucleated cells was approximated via reference gene primer amplification. TCRdb's table, derived via immunoSEQ multiplex PCR, lists solely in-frame clones and lacks some. V and J calls and clone size are those listed in that table; D and trimming were worked out from the DNA. This sample has 160,000 or so clones, with 80% to 90% found just once. With V trimmed by 0 bases and J by 4 bases, 13 bases remained unmatched. CDR3 length equals 18 residues. Germline values: CDR1 SGHNT, CDR2 YYREEE (reference sequence). This receptor was obtained from a human donor in a cohort sampled during active COVID-19. The genes are TRBV5-4 and TRBJ2-1; TRBD2 matches 7 bases. Sequenced sample: peripheral blood. The CDR3 protein is CASSLAPPTGLNYNEQFF. In nucleotides, the CDR3 is TGTGCCAGCAGCTTGGCCCCCCCCACGGGACTAAATTACAATGAGCAGTTCTTC.